Presented here are 11 T cell receptor beta chains from one specimen sequenced in a study of CD8 T cells in ankylosing spondylitis. MiXCR was run by TCRdb on the 5' RACE reads, yielding one entry per CDR3 protein. The data contain roughly 200,000 distinct CDR3 sequences, around 13% of them singletons. Specimen: blood, either unsorted or a sorted T cell fraction (not recorded which). The receptors derive from a male donor with ankylosing spondylitis or in good health (not recorded which).

A few counts support this clonotype. The V call is TRBV2, the J call TRBJ1-2; a possible D gene is TRBD1 (5 bases). In germline, CDR1 is SNHLY, CDR2 FYNNEI. This CDR3 is 13 amino acids long. V lost 5 bases and J 4 bases, leaving 11 bases between the germline ends. The CDR3, as DNA: TGTGCCAGCAGTTTGGGGGACTCCTATGGCTACACCTTC. As protein: CASSLGDSYGYTF.

Only a few counts were recorded for this clonotype. The chain joins TRBV7-9 to TRBJ2-5, with D perhaps given as TRBD1 or TRBD2 (5 bases each). Germline values: CDR1 SEHNR, CDR2 FQNEAQ (reference sequence). V was cut by 5 bases and J by 5 bases, with 21 bases left in between. The length of the CDR3 is 16 residues. As DNA, the CDR3 is TGTGCCAGCAGCCGCCTTTATGTGGGAGAGGGGGAGACCCAGTACTTC. It specifies CASSRLYVGEGETQYF.

This clonotype showed up many times. The gene calls are TRBV5-1 and TRBJ2-7; 7 nucleotides align to TRBD2. The CDR3 totals 12 residues. J was trimmed by 7 bases and V by 4 bases; bases with no gene match: 5. Germline loops: CDR1 SGHRS, CDR2 YFSETQ. In DNA, the CDR3 is TGCGCCAGCAGCCCCGTCGGGGGGGAGCAGTACTTC. This gives the protein CASSPVGGEQYF. Full variable domain (rest looked up from reference TRBV5-1 and TRBJ2-7): KAGVTQTPRYLIKTRGQQVTLSCSPISGHRSVSWYQQTPGQGLQFLFEYFSETQRNKGNFPGRFSGRQFSNSRSEMNVSTLELGDSALYLCASSPVGGEQYFGPGTRLTVT.

There are a few counts of this clonotype. The chain carries TRBV25-1 and TRBJ1-1; D unclear. The V end lost 2 bases, the J end lost 0 bases, and 4 bases lay between the germline ends. This CDR3 comprises 13 residues. In germline, CDR1 is MGHDK, CDR2 SYGVNS. The CDR3: CASSEGMNTEAFF. The DNA of the CDR3 is TGTGCCAGCAGTGAAGGTATGAACACTGAAGCTTTCTTT.

This clonotype was seen a handful of times. The rearrangement links TRBV19 to TRBJ2-1, with TRBD2 matching 9 bases. Germline CDR1 is LNHDA and CDR2 is SQIVND (reference sequence). V shed 0 bases and J 8 bases; nucleotides not matched to a gene: 11. CDR3 length: 17 residues. The DNA of the CDR3 is TGTGCCAGTAGTATAGATTTTGGCGGGGGGGCCTTGGATGAGCAGTTCTTC. This codes for CASSIDFGGGALDEQFF.

This clonotype appeared many times. The gene calls are TRBV7-9 and TRBJ1-1, with D hard to call. There are 15 residues in the CDR3. V lost 5 bases to trimming and J lost 1 base, with 14 bases between them. Per the germline V gene, CDR1 is SEHNR and CDR2 is FQNEAQ (reference sequence). The DNA of the CDR3 is TGTGCCAGCAGCGCTCTTAGTTATGGGAACACTGAAGCTTTCTTT. It specifies CASSALSYGNTEAFF. The complete variable domain, with remaining parts taken from reference TRBV7-9 and TRBJ1-1, reads DTGVSQNPRHKITKRGQNVTFRCDPISEHNRLYWYRQTLGQGPEFLTYFQNEAQLEKSRLLSDRFSAERPKGSFSTLEIQRTEQGDSAMYLCASSALSYGNTEAFFGQGTRLTVV.

This clonotype has a count of ten or more. The chain couples TRBV20-1 to TRBJ2-7, with D tentatively TRBD1 (5 bases). V dropped 4 bases and J dropped 5 bases, with 18 bases sitting between them. Germline V gene data show CDR1 as DFQATT and CDR2 as SNEGSKA (reference sequence). The CDR3 covers 14 residues. CDR3 nucleotides: TGCAGTGCTAACCCAGTTGGGCAGGGCCACGAGCAGTACTTC. It yields the protein CSANPVGQGHEQYF.

Concerning this clonotype itself: A clone one base away is much larger, so this may be a read error. The rearrangement uses TRBV7-9 and TRBJ2-1, with 7 positions matching TRBD2. The germline CDR1 and CDR2 sequences are SEHNR and FQNEAQ (reference sequence). The CDR3 loop spans 15 amino acids. CDR3 protein: CASSLVAGSYDEQFF. The CDR3 bases are TGTGCCAGCAGTCTCGTAGCGGGCTCCTACGATGAGCAGTTCTTC.

The chain has TRBV2 and TRBJ2-5; tentatively, D is TRBD1 (5 bases). Trimming took 2 bases from V and 0 from J, leaving 16 bases between them. Germline CDR1 SNHLY, CDR2 FYNNEI. The CDR3 runs to 17 residues. The CDR3 bases are TGTGCCAGCAGTGAAAGGGGCAGGCCTCCGTACCAAGAGACCCAGTACTTC. This encodes CASSERGRPPYQETQYF.

V usage is TRBV7-9 and J usage is TRBJ2-1; maybe TRBD2 (6 bases). V was cut by 5 bases and J by 0 bases, with 8 bases left in between. The length of the CDR3 is 14 residues. Germline V gene data show CDR1 as SEHNR and CDR2 as FQNEAQ (reference sequence). CDR3 bases: TGTGCCAGCAGCCCTAGCGTCTCCTACAATGAGCAGTTCTTC. Translation: CASSPSVSYNEQFF.

This clonotype was counted only a few times. The genes are TRBV5-1 and TRBJ1-1, with D tentatively TRBD1 (5 bases). There are 11 residues in the CDR3. V dropped 8 bases and J dropped 5 bases, with 10 bases sitting between them. CDR1 SGHRS and CDR2 YFSETQ come from the germline V gene. This chain's CDR3 is CARAQGTEAFF. CDR3 coding DNA: TGCGCCAGAGCCCAGGGAACTGAAGCTTTCTTT.